One sample yielded the 23 T cell receptor beta chains listed below, sequenced in a study of blood T cell repertoires in COVID-19. Data came from immunoSEQ multiplex PCR; TCRdb stores just in-frame clones and leaves some out. The sample lists 400,000 to 550,000 clones, roughly 91% occurring once. Sequencing was done on a sample of peripheral blood. Source of these receptors: a woman in her 30s with acute or convalescent COVID-19.

The CDR3 sequence: CAWSVGHGEQYF. In DNA, the CDR3 is TGTGCCTGGAGTGTAGGACATGGAGAGCAGTACTTC. The genes are TRBV30 and TRBJ2-7, with D possibly matching TRBD1 (5 bases). This CDR3 spans 12 amino acids. Germline assignment: CDR1 GTSNPN and CDR2 SVGIG (reference sequence). V lost 0 bases and J lost 7, with 10 bases in between.

The chain combines TRBV25-1 with TRBJ2-4, with a tentative D call TRBD1 (6 bases). The germline gives CDR1 MGHDK, CDR2 SYGVNS. The CDR3 length is 15 residues. Trimming cost V 3 bases and J 8 bases, with 17 bases left between them. The chain's CDR3 is CASSDQQGGWDIQYF. The CDR3, as DNA: TGTGCCAGCAGTGACCAACAGGGTGGTTGGGACATTCAGTACTTC. The whole variable domain, remainder taken from reference TRBV25-1 and TRBJ2-4, is EADIYQTPRYLVIGTGKKITLECSQTMGHDKMYWYQQDPGMELHLIHYSYGVNSTEKGDLSSESTVSRIRTEHFPLTLESARPSHTSQYLCASSDQQGGWDIQYFGAGTRLSVL.

This chain joins TRBV28 and TRBJ1-6, with TRBD1 identical over 7 bases. Trimming removed 5 bases from V and 6 bases from J; junction bases left unmatched: 4. Germline loops: CDR1 MDHEN, CDR2 SYDVKM. The CDR3 has 14 amino acids. The CDR3 sequence is CASSRTGRNSPLHF. Written as DNA, the CDR3 is TGTGCCAGCAGTAGGACAGGCCGTAATTCACCCCTCCACTTT.

V is TRBV9 and J is TRBJ1-1; TRBD1 matches 7 bases. With 0 bases clipped from V and 4 bases from J, the junction kept 3 bases outside the gene matches. CDR1 and CDR2 (germline): SGDLS, YYNGEE. The CDR3 is made up of 14 amino acids. The CDR3 is CASSVAPGGTEAFF. CDR3 nucleotide sequence: TGTGCCAGCAGCGTAGCTCCAGGGGGCACTGAAGCTTTCTTT.

V is TRBV5-1 and J is TRBJ1-4; 8 bases are a match to TRBD1. The CDR3 spans 15 residues. Germline trimming cut 7 bases from V and 3 bases from J; bases unmatched to any gene: 8. Germline CDR1 reads SGHRS; CDR2 reads YFSETQ. In DNA, the CDR3 is TGCGCCAGCGCGCCAAGACAGGGGCCTAATGAAAAACTGTTTTTT. It codes for CASAPRQGPNEKLFF.

V is TRBV27 and J is TRBJ2-5; 9 bases match TRBD2. The CDR3 has 16 amino acids. V shed 6 bases, J shed 7 bases, and the junction held 15 bases outside the gene matches. Germline CDR1 and CDR2: MNHEY and SMNVEV (reference sequence). Here the CDR3 reads CASSPYSGGRYGTQYF. CDR3 nucleotide sequence: TGTGCCAGCAGCCCGTATAGCGGGGGCCGGTATGGGACCCAGTACTTC.

This clone was counted once. The V and J genes are TRBV5-1 and TRBJ2-3, with D possibly matching TRBD2 (6 bases). Germline CDR1 and CDR2: SGHRS and YFSETQ. Trimming cost V 4 bases and J 3 bases, with 15 bases left between them. The CDR3 length is 15 residues. CDR3 in DNA: TGCGCCAGCAGCCCGGCGGGGTGGGGAACAGATACGCAGTATTTT. It encodes CASSPAGWGTDTQYF.

The rearrangement links TRBV6-1 to TRBJ1-5; no clear D. The CDR3 consists of 14 residues. The ends were cut back, 3 bases at V and 6 bases at J, with 12 bases in the middle. Per germline, CDR1 MNHNS and CDR2 SASEGT. CDR3 nucleotides: TGTGCCAGCAGTGATATCCCAGGTAGTCAGCCCCAGCATTTT. Translating it yields CASSDIPGSQPQHF.

As for this clone: The sample has other DNA sequences that encode this CDR3 too. The rearrangement uses TRBV7-2 and TRBJ2-5; no clear D. Germline V gene data show CDR1 as SGHTA and CDR2 as FQGNSA. The length of the CDR3 is 12 residues. Between the trimmed V and J ends, which lost 3 bases and 4 bases, there was a span of 6 bases. The chain's CDR3 is CASSFSRETQYF. The CDR3 DNA sequence: TGTGCCAGCAGCTTTAGCCGAGAGACCCAGTACTTC.

This chain uses TRBV5-6 with TRBJ2-3, with TRBD1 matching 8 bases. The junction had 6 bases not matched to a gene; V was cut back by 5 bases and J by 4 bases. Germline V gene lookup returns CDR1 SGHDT and CDR2 YYEEEE. This CDR3 contains 14 residues. The CDR3 DNA follows: TGTGCCAGCAGACGACAGGGGAATCCAGATACGCAGTATTTT. This sequence encodes CASRRQGNPDTQYF.

The chain couples TRBV18 to TRBJ2-7; the match to TRBD1 covers 7 bases. The CDR3 runs 15 residues. Per germline, CDR1 KGHSH and CDR2 LQKENI. Trimming at V came to 3 bases and at J to 3 bases, leaving 8 bases not matched to a gene. The DNA of the CDR3 is TGTGCCAGCTCACCCGGGCGACAGGGCGGCTACGAGCAGTACTTC. This codes for CASSPGRQGGYEQYF.

In this sample, this clone turned up once. The chain couples TRBV7-3 to TRBJ2-5, with TRBD1 matching 9 bases. Looked up from germline, CDR1 is SGHTA and CDR2 is FQGTGA. The J segment lost 5 bases and the V segment lost 5 bases, leaving 6 bases of the junction unmatched. The CDR3 spans 14 residues. The CDR3 sequence is CASSTGTGTETQYF. CDR3 bases: TGTGCCAGCAGCACGGGGACAGGGACTGAGACCCAGTACTTC.

The chain carries TRBV9 and TRBJ2-5; 10 bases match TRBD1. The CDR3 runs to 15 residues. J was trimmed by 5 bases and V by 4 bases; bases with no gene match: 8. CDR1 and CDR2 (germline): SGDLS, YYNGEE. The DNA for the CDR3 is TGTGCCAGCAGCCCCTCGACAGGGGGCAGGGAGACCCAGTACTTC. It codes for CASSPSTGGRETQYF.

A single count supports this clone. DNA of the CDR3: TGTGCCAGCAGCTTAACGTCACACACAGATACGCAGTATTTT. Translated, it gives CASSLTSHTDTQYF. The chain uses TRBV7-8 and TRBJ2-3; unclear D gene. Trimming cost V 2 bases and J 2 bases, with 8 bases left between them. CDR3 length: 14 residues. CDR1 SGHVS and CDR2 FQNEAQ come from the germline V gene.

The rearrangement joins TRBV6-5 to TRBJ1-1, with 7 bases lining up with TRBD1. The CDR3 is 13 residues long. V lost 2 bases, J lost 6 bases, and 3 bases stayed unmatched. Germline V lookup: CDR1 MNHEY, CDR2 SVGAGI. The CDR3 bases are TGTGCCAGCAGTTACGGGACAGAATCTGAAGCTTTCTTT. Amino acids: CASSYGTESEAFF.

The chain recombines TRBV7-8 with TRBJ2-3, with 12 bases lining up with TRBD2. The V and J ends lost 6 bases and 0 bases, in that order; junction bases with no gene match: 1. Germline V gene lookup returns CDR1 SGHVS and CDR2 FQNEAQ. The CDR3 spans 15 residues. CDR3 in amino acids: CASRLAGGSTDTQYF. The CDR3 bases are TGTGCCAGCAGACTAGCGGGGGGAAGCACAGATACGCAGTATTTT.

Written as DNA, the CDR3 is TGTGCCAGCAGCTTAAAACAGAACACCGGGGAGCTGTTTTTT. Amino acid sequence: CASSLKQNTGELFF. The chain employs TRBV11-1 and TRBJ2-2; D gene uncertain. This CDR3 has 14 residues. Trimming cost V 2 bases and J 1 base, with 5 bases left between them. Germline V gene sequence: CDR1 SGHAT, CDR2 FQDESV (reference sequence).

This clone was recorded only once. The V and J genes are TRBV4-1 and TRBJ2-1; 8 bases line up with TRBD2. Germline V lookup: CDR1 MGHRA, CDR2 YSYEKL. The CDR3 has 18 amino acids. J gave up 0 bases and V 1 base, and 8 bases lay outside the gene matches. CDR3 loop: CASSQVFGTRDSYNEQFF. The DNA for the CDR3 is TGCGCCAGCAGCCAAGTATTTGGGACTAGGGACTCCTACAATGAGCAGTTCTTC.

This clone was observed once. V gene TRBV4-2 combines with J gene TRBJ2-7; 9 bases map to TRBD1. Germline V CDR1 and CDR2: LGHNA, YNFKEQ. CDR3 size: 17 residues. Losses at the gene ends were 3 bases for V and 7 bases for J; bases not matched to a gene: 16. The CDR3 loop is CASSQGQGGGRYLEQYF. The CDR3 DNA reads TGTGCCAGCAGCCAGGGACAGGGTGGGGGGCGCTATTTAGAGCAGTACTTC.

The chain employs TRBV28 and TRBJ2-5, with TRBD1 matching over 7 bases. The CDR3 consists of 16 residues. Unmatched junction bases numbered 12, after V lost 6 bases and J lost 2 bases. CDR1 is MDHEN and CDR2 is SYDVKM in the germline V gene. For the CDR3, the DNA is TGTGCCAGCAGCCCTCGGACAGGAGAGAGTCAAGAGACCCAGTACTTC. Its protein is CASSPRTGESQETQYF.

The table lists this clone with a count of one. The chain couples TRBV30 to TRBJ1-6; D may be TRBD1 (6 bases). CDR3 length: 14 residues. V lost 2 bases to trimming and J lost 13 bases, with 18 bases between them. Germline V gives CDR1 GTSNPN, CDR2 SVGIG (reference sequence). The DNA of the CDR3 is TGTGCCTGGAGTCCGCCGGGACAAGAAAGGCCCCTCCACTTT. Protein product: CAWSPPGQERPLHF.

CDR3 bases: TGTGCCAGCACCGAAAGGTTCAGGGGGCTCTACGAGCAGTACTTC. This encodes CASTERFRGLYEQYF. The rearrangement uses TRBV6-5 and TRBJ2-7, with 8 bases identical to TRBD1. CDR3 length: 15 amino acids. The V gene's germline CDR1 is MNHEY and CDR2 SVGAGI. The ends lost 7 bases at V and 3 bases at J; junction bases unmatched: 11.

The V gene is TRBV5-8, the J gene TRBJ1-4; 8 bases line up with TRBD1. Unmatched junction bases numbered 0, after V lost 0 bases and J lost 2 bases. Germline assignment: CDR1 SGHTS and CDR2 YDEGEE. The CDR3 is 15 residues long. The DNA of the CDR3 is TGTGCCAGCAGCTTGGGACAGGGGACTAATGAAAAACTGTTTTTT. Residues: CASSLGQGTNEKLFF. Looking up the rest from reference TRBV5-8 and TRBJ1-4 gives the full variable domain: EAGVTQSPTHLIKTRGQQATLRCSPISGHTSVYWYQQALGLGLQFLLWYDEGEERNRGNFPPRFSGRQFPNYSSELNVNALELEDSALYLCASSLGQGTNEKLFFGSGTQLSVL.